This passage covers 7 T cell receptor beta chains from one sample sequenced in a study of cytomegalovirus exposure and HLA in healthy donors. TCRdb keeps only in-frame clones here, not all; method: immunoSEQ multiplex PCR. The repertoire holds about 88,000 clones, almost 85% seen once, with 9.5% to 13% in the top ten. Sample: PBMCs. These receptors were collected from a woman under 30 in good health and CMV-seropositive.

The chain employs TRBV10-3 and TRBJ2-7; D gene unclear. CDR1 and CDR2 from the germline V gene are ENHRY and SYGVKD. The CDR3 runs 15 residues. V was shortened by 2 bases and J by 1 base, with 12 bases between the two germline ends. This CDR3 reads CAISETPWASYEQYF. In nucleotides, the CDR3 is TGTGCCATCAGTGAGACCCCGTGGGCTTCCTACGAGCAGTACTTC.

The CDR3 DNA sequence: TGTGCCAGCAGTCTCGGGTCCACCCTGCTTTATGGCTACACCTTC. It specifies CASSLGSTLLYGYTF. The J gene is TRBJ1-2, the V gene TRBV27; D not resolved. This CDR3 comprises 15 residues. Trimming stripped 5 bases from V and 5 bases from J, with 18 bases between. CDR1 is MNHEY and CDR2 is SMNVEV in the germline V gene (reference sequence).

The chain employs TRBV7-2 and TRBJ1-6; 9 bases map to TRBD1. The CDR3 length is 16 residues. The germline V gene has CDR1 SGHTA and CDR2 FQGNSA. V was pared by 5 bases and J by 10 bases, with 12 bases of the junction left unmatched. CDR3 sequence (DNA): TGTGCCAGCAGCCCGACGCCGGGACAGGGAAGATCACCCCTCCACTTT. Protein sequence: CASSPTPGQGRSPLHF.

This clone was counted between two and nine times. The rearrangement uses TRBV30 and TRBJ2-6, with D possibly TRBD2 on 6 matching bases. Germline V gene sequence: CDR1 GTSNPN, CDR2 SVGIG (reference sequence). This CDR3 is built from 16 residues. Trimming cost V 0 bases and J 4 bases, with 13 bases left between them. The CDR3 here is CAWSVPRAGGANVLTF. The DNA for the CDR3 is TGTGCCTGGAGTGTACCGAGGGCGGGAGGGGCCAACGTCCTGACTTTC.

In its sample, this clone was seen a few times. The rearrangement joins TRBV19 to TRBJ2-5; 7 bases match TRBD2. The V gene's germline CDR1 is LNHDA and CDR2 SQIVND (reference sequence). V was pared by 4 bases and J by 2 bases, with 13 bases of the junction left unmatched. The CDR3 is made up of 17 amino acids. The CDR3: CASSRTALAENQETQYF. The CDR3 bases are TGTGCCAGTAGTAGGACCGCTCTAGCGGAGAATCAAGAGACCCAGTACTTC.

The gene calls are TRBV28 and TRBJ2-7; 11 bases align to TRBD1. The V segment lost 2 bases and the J segment 4 bases; nucleotides outside the gene matches: 4. The V gene's germline CDR1 is MDHEN and CDR2 SYDVKM. The CDR3 loop spans 15 amino acids. CDR3 DNA: TGTGCCAGCAGTTTAATGGGACAGGGGGTATACGAGCAGTACTTC. Translated, it gives CASSLMGQGVYEQYF.

The rearrangement uses TRBV5-6 and TRBJ2-5; TRBD1 matches 8 bases. The CDR3 runs to 18 residues. Trimming removed 2 bases from V and 2 bases from J; junction bases left unmatched: 14. Per the germline V gene, CDR1 is SGHDT and CDR2 is YYEEEE. The CDR3 loop is CASSLLSTGTGLQETQYF. The CDR3 DNA reads TGTGCCAGCAGCTTACTGTCCACCGGGACAGGACTACAAGAGACCCAGTACTTC.